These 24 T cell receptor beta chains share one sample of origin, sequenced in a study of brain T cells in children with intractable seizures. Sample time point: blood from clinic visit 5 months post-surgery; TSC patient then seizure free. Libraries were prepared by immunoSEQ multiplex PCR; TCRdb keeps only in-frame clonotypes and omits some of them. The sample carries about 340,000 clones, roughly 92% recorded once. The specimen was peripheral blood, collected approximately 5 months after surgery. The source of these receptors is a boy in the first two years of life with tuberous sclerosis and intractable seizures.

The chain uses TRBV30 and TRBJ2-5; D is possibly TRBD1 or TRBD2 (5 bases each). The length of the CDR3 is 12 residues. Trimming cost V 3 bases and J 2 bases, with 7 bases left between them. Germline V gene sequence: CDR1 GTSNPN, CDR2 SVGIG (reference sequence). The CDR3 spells CAWSGAQETQYF. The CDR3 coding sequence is TGTGCCTGGAGCGGGGCACAAGAGACCCAGTACTTC.

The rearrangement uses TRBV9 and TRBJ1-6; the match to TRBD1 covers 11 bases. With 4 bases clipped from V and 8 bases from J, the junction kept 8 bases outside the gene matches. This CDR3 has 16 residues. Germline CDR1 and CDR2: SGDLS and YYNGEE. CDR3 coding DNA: TGTGCCAGCAGCACTCGACCGGGACAGGGGGATTCACCCCTCCACTTT. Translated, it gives CASSTRPGQGDSPLHF.

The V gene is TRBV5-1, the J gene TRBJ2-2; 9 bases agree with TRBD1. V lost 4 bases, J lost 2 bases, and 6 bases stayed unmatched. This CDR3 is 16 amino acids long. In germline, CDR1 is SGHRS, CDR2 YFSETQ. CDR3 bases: TGCGCCAGCAGCGGACGGACAGGGGTAAACACCGGGGAGCTGTTTTTT. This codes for CASSGRTGVNTGELFF.

The CDR3 loop reads CASSPQPRDGNQPQHF. As DNA, the CDR3 is TGTGCCAGCTCACCACAACCTCGAGACGGGAATCAGCCCCAGCATTTT. The rearrangement uses TRBV18 and TRBJ1-5; D remains unclear. Germline V gene lookup returns CDR1 KGHSH and CDR2 LQKENI. V was clipped by 1 base and J by 4 bases, with 14 bases between them. This CDR3 contains 16 residues.

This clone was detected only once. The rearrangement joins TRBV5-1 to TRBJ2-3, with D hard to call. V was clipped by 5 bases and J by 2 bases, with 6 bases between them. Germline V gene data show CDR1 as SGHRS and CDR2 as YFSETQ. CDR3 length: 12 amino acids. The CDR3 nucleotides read TGCGCCAGCAGTTACAACACAGATACGCAGTATTTT. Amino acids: CASSYNTDTQYF.

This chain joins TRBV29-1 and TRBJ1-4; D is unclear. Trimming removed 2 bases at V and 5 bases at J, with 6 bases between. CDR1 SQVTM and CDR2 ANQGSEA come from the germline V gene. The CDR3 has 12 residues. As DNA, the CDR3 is TGCAGCGTTGAATTACAGAATGAAAAACTGTTTTTT. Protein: CSVELQNEKLFF.

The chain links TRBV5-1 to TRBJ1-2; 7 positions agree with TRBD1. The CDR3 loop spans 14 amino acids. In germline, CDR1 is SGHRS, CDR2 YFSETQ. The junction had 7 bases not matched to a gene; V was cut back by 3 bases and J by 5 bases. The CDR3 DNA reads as TGCGCCAGCAGCTCGGCGACAGGGAGGTATGGCTACACCTTC. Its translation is CASSSATGRYGYTF.

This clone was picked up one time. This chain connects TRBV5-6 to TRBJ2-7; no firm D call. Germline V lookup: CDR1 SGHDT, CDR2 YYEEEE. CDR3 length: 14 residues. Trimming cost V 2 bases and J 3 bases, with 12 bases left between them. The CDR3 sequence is CASSFSDRRYEQYF. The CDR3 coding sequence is TGTGCCAGCAGCTTCTCGGACCGTCGCTACGAGCAGTACTTC.

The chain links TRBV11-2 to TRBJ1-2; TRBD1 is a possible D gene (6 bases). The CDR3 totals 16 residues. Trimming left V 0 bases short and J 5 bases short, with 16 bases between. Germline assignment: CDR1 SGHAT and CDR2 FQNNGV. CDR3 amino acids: CASSLEFQGSFYGYTF. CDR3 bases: TGTGCCAGCAGCTTAGAATTCCAGGGGAGCTTTTATGGCTACACCTTC. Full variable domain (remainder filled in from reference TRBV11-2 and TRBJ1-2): EAGVAQSPRYKIIEKRQSVAFWCNPISGHATLYWYQQILGQGPKLLIQFQNNGVVDDSQLPKDRFSAERLKGVDSTLKIQPAKLEDSAVYLCASSLEFQGSFYGYTFGSGTRLTVV.

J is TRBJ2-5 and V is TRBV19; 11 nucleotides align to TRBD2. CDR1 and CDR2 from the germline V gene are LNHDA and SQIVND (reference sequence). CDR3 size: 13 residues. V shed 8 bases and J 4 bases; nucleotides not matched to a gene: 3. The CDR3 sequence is CASRLAGLETQYF. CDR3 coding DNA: TGTGCCAGTCGACTAGCGGGGTTAGAGACCCAGTACTTC.

The chain's CDR3 is CASSLYGVGGNQPQHF. CDR3 DNA sequence: TGTGCCAGCAGTTTATATGGTGTGGGGGGCAATCAGCCCCAGCATTTT. The chain joins TRBV27 to TRBJ1-5, with D perhaps matching TRBD1 (5 bases). Trimming stripped 1 base from V and 2 bases from J, with 12 bases between. From germline, CDR1 is MNHEY and CDR2 SMNVEV (reference sequence). The CDR3 sequence is 16 residues long.

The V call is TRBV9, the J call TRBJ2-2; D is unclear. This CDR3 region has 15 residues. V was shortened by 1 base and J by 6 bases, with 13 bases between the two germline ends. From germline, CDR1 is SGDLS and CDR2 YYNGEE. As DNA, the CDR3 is TGTGCCAGCAGCGTACCAAGCGCTGGGGCCGGGGAGCTGTTTTTT. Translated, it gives CASSVPSAGAGELFF.

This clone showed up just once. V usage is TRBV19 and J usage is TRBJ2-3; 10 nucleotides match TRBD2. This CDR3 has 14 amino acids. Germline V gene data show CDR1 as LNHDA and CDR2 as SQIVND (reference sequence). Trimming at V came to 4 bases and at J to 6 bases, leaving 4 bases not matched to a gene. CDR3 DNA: TGTGCCAGTAGTACGGCTAGCGGGGGTGATACGCAGTATTTT. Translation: CASSTASGGDTQYF.

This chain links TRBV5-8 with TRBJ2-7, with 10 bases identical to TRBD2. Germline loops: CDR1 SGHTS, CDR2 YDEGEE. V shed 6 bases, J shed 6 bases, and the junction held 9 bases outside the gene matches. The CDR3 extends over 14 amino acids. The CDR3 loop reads CASIPGLAISEQYF. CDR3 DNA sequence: TGTGCCAGCATCCCGGGACTAGCGATATCCGAGCAGTACTTC.

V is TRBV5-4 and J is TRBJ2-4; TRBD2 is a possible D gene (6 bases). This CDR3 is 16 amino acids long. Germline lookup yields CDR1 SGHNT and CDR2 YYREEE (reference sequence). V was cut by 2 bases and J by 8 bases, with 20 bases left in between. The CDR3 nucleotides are TGTGCCAGCAGCTTCAGTTATCCCGGGACTCGAGACATTCAGTACTTC. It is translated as CASSFSYPGTRDIQYF.

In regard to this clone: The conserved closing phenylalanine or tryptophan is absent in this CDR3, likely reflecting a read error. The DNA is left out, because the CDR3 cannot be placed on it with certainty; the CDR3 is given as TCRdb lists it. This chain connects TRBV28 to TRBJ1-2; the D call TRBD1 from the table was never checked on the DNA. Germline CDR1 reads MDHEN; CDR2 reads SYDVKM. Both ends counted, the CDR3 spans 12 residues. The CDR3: CASSLPLRLGQT.

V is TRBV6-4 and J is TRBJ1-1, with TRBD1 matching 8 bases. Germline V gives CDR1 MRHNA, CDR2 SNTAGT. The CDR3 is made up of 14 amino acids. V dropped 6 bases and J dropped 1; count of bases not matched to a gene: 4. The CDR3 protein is CASSPGGQNTEAFF. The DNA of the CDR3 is TGTGCCAGCAGCCCAGGGGGCCAGAACACTGAAGCTTTCTTT.

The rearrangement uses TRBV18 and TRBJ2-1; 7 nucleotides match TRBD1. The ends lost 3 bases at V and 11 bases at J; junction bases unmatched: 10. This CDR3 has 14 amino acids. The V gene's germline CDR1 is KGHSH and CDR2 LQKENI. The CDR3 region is CASSPRDRFPKQFF. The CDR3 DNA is TGTGCCAGCTCACCTCGGGACAGATTTCCTAAGCAGTTCTTC.

The CDR3 region is CASSFSGNRAVNTEAFF. The CDR3 nucleotides read TGTGCCAGCAGCTTCTCTGGCAACAGGGCGGTGAACACTGAAGCTTTCTTT. The rearrangement links TRBV11-3 to TRBJ1-1, with D possibly matching TRBD1 (6 bases). The CDR3 consists of 17 residues. The V end lost 3 bases, the J end lost 0 bases, and 17 bases lay between the germline ends. Germline V gene data show CDR1 as SGHNT and CDR2 as YENEEA.

The CDR3 region is CSARWDGYTF. For the CDR3, the DNA is TGCAGTGCTAGATGGGATGGCTACACCTTC. The V call is TRBV20-1, the J call TRBJ1-2; D gene uncertain. Between the trimmed V and J ends, which lost 2 bases and 6 bases, there was a span of 4 bases. The CDR3 spans 10 residues. Germline CDR1 DFQATT, CDR2 SNEGSKA (reference sequence).

Here the CDR3 reads CASSQGEREQYF. CDR3 DNA sequence: TGTGCCAGCAGCCAAGGGGAGAGGGAGCAGTACTTC. V is TRBV14 and J is TRBJ2-7; the D gene is possibly TRBD2 (5 bases). The germline V and J ends were trimmed by 1 base and 7 bases, with 8 bases remaining between them. The CDR3 loop spans 12 amino acids. Germline V gene lookup returns CDR1 SGHDN and CDR2 FVKESK.

The CDR3 coding sequence is TGTGCCATCAGTGAAGCGAACACTGAAGCTTTCTTT. Translating gives CAISEANTEAFF. The rearrangement joins TRBV10-3 to TRBJ1-1; D is unresolved. The CDR3 loop spans 12 amino acids. The V end lost 3 bases, the J end lost 1 base, and 3 bases lay between the germline ends. The V gene's germline CDR1 is ENHRY and CDR2 SYGVKD.

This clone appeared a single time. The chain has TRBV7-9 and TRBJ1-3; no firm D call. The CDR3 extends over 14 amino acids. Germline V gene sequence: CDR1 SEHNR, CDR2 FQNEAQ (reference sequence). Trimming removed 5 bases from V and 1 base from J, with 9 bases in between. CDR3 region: CASSPTWSGNTIYF. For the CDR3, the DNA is TGTGCCAGCAGCCCTACCTGGTCTGGAAACACCATATATTTT.

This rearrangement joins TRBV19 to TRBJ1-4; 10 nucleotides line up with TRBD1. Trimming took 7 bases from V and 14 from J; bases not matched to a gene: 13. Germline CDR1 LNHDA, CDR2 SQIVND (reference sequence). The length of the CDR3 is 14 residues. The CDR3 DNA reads TGTGCCAGTAAAGGAGGGGACAGGGGCGCATATCTGTTTTTT. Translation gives CASKGGDRGAYLFF.